A selection of T cell receptor beta chains follows, all from one sample in a study of shared clonotypes between healthy human individuals. The method was immunoSEQ multiplex PCR; TCRdb's version includes in-frame clones alone and lacks a portion of them. Altogether millions of clones are present, around 96% being singletons, with the ten largest covering 0.85% to 1.2%. Material for sequencing was naive CD8+ T cells sorted from blood. The receptor source for this set is a man between 18 and 29 years old in good health. CDR3s include the opening cysteine and the closing phenylalanine or tryptophan. A D gene is named only where the DNA matches it firmly. The size field is filled for only some rows; it gives once, few, many or a size class.

>TRBV5-1|NA|NA|TRBJ2-7
TGCGCCAGCAGCAGCGAAGCTGGCCCCTACGAGCAGTACTTC
CASSSEAGPYEQYF
>TRBV27|NA|TRBD1|TRBJ2-7
TGTGCCAGCAGCCTAACAGGGGGCGGCCCCTACGAGCAGTACTTC
CASSLTGGGPYEQYF
>TRBV29-1|NA|TRBD1|TRBJ2-2
TGCAGCGTTGAAGGGACAGGGGATAACACCGGGGAGCTGTTTTTT
CSVEGTGDNTGELFF
>TRBV29-1|NA|NA|TRBJ2-7
TGCAGCGTTAAGCCAAGGGAGCTCGGCTACGAGCAGTACTTC
CSVKPRELGYEQYF
>TRBV5-4|NA|TRBD1|TRBJ1-2
TGTGCCAGCAGCCCAGGACAGGGTTCCGCCTATGGCTACACCTTC
CASSPGQGSAYGYTF
>TRBV7-9|NA|NA|TRBJ2-3
TGTGCCAGCAGCTTAGACTCAGACTCTAGCACAGATACGCAGTATTTT
CASSLDSDSSTDTQYF
>TRBV5-4|NA|NA|TRBJ2-7
TGTGCCAGCAGCCTAGGACAGAACTACGAGCAGTACTTC
CASSLGQNYEQYF
>TRBV7-2|once|TRBD2|TRBJ2-7
TGTGCCAGCAGCTTAGTTCTTTATGGACTAGCGGGACGCGAGCAGTACTTC
CASSLVLYGLAGREQYF
>TRBV15|NA|NA|TRBJ2-2
TGTGCCACCAGCAGCGGACAGGGACTAGGGGAGCTGTTTTTT
CATSSGQGLGELFF
>TRBV6-1|NA|NA|TRBJ1-5
TGTGCCAGCAGCACAGACCGATATCTCAATCAGCCCCAGCATTTT
CASSTDRYLNQPQHF
>TRBV4-1|NA|NA|TRBJ1-5
TGCGCCAGCAGCCAAGAGCCGGGGCAGCCCCAGCATTTT
CASSQEPGQPQHF
>TRBV18|NA|TRBD1|TRBJ1-5
TGTGCCAGCTCCCTTTCCGCCGGGACAGGGGCCCATCAGCCCCAGCATTTT
CASSLSAGTGAHQPQHF
>TRBV4-3|NA|NA|TRBJ1-1
TGCGCCAGCAGCCAAGAATGGTTGAACACTGAAGCTTTCTTT
CASSQEWLNTEAFF